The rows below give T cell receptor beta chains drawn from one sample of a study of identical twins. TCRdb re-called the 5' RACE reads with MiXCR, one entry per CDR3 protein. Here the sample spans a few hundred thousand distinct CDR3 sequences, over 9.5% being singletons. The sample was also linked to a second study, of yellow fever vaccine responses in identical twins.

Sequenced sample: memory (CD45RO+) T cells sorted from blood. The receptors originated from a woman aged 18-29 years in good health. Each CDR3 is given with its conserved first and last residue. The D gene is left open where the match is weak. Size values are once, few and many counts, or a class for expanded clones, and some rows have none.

cdr3_aa: CSASPASGGSSQNIQYF; cdr3_nt: TGCAGTGCTAGTCCCGCTAGCGGGGGAAGTTCTCAAAACATTCAGTACTTC; clone_size: NA; v_call: TRBV20-1; j_call: TRBJ2-4; d_call: TRBD2
cdr3_aa: CSALRPLGETQYF; cdr3_nt: TGCAGTGCTCTAAGACCCCTTGGCGAGACCCAGTACTTC; clone_size: many; v_call: TRBV20-1; j_call: TRBJ2-5; d_call: NA
cdr3_aa: CASSRGTSWIYEQYF; cdr3_nt: TGTGCCAGCAGCCGGGGGACTAGCTGGATCTACGAGCAGTACTTC; clone_size: few; v_call: TRBV3-1; j_call: TRBJ2-7; d_call: TRBD2
cdr3_aa: CASSPRLAGAYEQYF; cdr3_nt: TGTGCCAGCAGCCCAAGGCTAGCGGGTGCCTACGAGCAGTACTTC; clone_size: few; v_call: TRBV28; j_call: TRBJ2-7; d_call: TRBD2
cdr3_aa: CASSKGRTGITSSQKSIQYF; cdr3_nt: TGTGCCAGCAGCAAAGGCAGGACAGGGATTACCTCTAGCCAAAAATCCATTCAGTACTTC; clone_size: few; v_call: TRBV21-1; j_call: TRBJ2-4; d_call: NA
cdr3_aa: CASSYPRELISYEQYF; cdr3_nt: TGTGCCAGCAGTTACCCGCGTGAGCTGATCTCCTACGAGCAGTACTTC; clone_size: NA; v_call: TRBV6-2/TRBV6-3; j_call: TRBJ2-7; d_call: NA
cdr3_aa: CASSSLNPPDTQYF; cdr3_nt: TGTGCCAGCAGCTCCCTTAACCCCCCAGATACGCAGTATTTT; clone_size: many; v_call: TRBV7-8; j_call: TRBJ2-3; d_call: NA
cdr3_aa: CASSLDPSGSSVGELFF; cdr3_nt: TGTGCCAGCAGCTTAGATCCCAGCGGGAGTTCGGTCGGGGAGCTGTTTTTT; clone_size: many; v_call: TRBV11-2; j_call: TRBJ2-2; d_call: TRBD2
cdr3_aa: CSALQASGTPYEQYF; cdr3_nt: TGCAGTGCTCTCCAAGCCTCCGGGACGCCCTACGAGCAGTACTTC; clone_size: NA; v_call: TRBV20-1; j_call: TRBJ2-7; d_call: NA
cdr3_aa: CSASLPGGTDTQYF; cdr3_nt: TGCAGTGCTAGTCTCCCGGGGGGCACAGATACGCAGTATTTT; clone_size: NA; v_call: TRBV20-1; j_call: TRBJ2-3; d_call: NA
cdr3_aa: CASSLRGTEAFF; cdr3_nt: TGCGCCAGCAGCTTGCGGGGCACTGAAGCTTTCTTT; clone_size: many; v_call: TRBV7-9; j_call: TRBJ1-1; d_call: NA
cdr3_aa: CASSREGSPLHF; cdr3_nt: TGTGCCAGCAGCAGAGAGGGCTCACCCCTCCACTTT; clone_size: NA; v_call: TRBV12-3/TRBV12-4; j_call: TRBJ1-6; d_call: NA
cdr3_aa: CSVVAGGTYNEQFF; cdr3_nt: TGCAGCGTTGTAGCGGGGGGGACCTACAATGAGCAGTTCTTC; clone_size: many; v_call: TRBV29-1; j_call: TRBJ2-1; d_call: TRBD2
cdr3_aa: CAVGTTNEKLFF; cdr3_nt: TGTGCCGTAGGAACAACTAATGAAAAACTGTTTTTT; clone_size: few; v_call: TRBV6-6; j_call: TRBJ1-4; d_call: NA
cdr3_aa: CASSLGGPAYNEQFF; cdr3_nt: TGTGCCAGCAGCTTAGGGGGGCCGGCCTACAATGAGCAGTTCTTC; clone_size: few; v_call: TRBV7-8; j_call: TRBJ2-1; d_call: NA
cdr3_aa: CASSSGQGNHEQYF; cdr3_nt: TGTGCCAGCAGCTCGGGACAGGGGAACCACGAGCAGTACTTC; clone_size: few; v_call: TRBV5-6; j_call: TRBJ2-7; d_call: TRBD1
cdr3_aa: CASISDGHEQFF; cdr3_nt: TGTGCCAGTATCTCCGACGGGCATGAGCAGTTCTTC; clone_size: NA; v_call: TRBV19; j_call: TRBJ2-1; d_call: NA
cdr3_aa: CASGELAYSYEQYF; cdr3_nt: TGTGCCAGCGGGGAACTAGCGTACTCCTACGAGCAGTACTTC; clone_size: few; v_call: TRBV7-2; j_call: TRBJ2-7; d_call: TRBD2
cdr3_aa: CASSLWGQGAEGTEAFF; cdr3_nt: TGTGCCAGCAGTTTATGGGGACAGGGGGCAGAAGGCACTGAAGCTTTCTTT; clone_size: few; v_call: TRBV28; j_call: TRBJ1-1; d_call: TRBD1
cdr3_aa: CASSSRQANEQFF; cdr3_nt: TGTGCCAGCAGCTCCAGACAGGCGAATGAGCAGTTCTTC; clone_size: NA; v_call: TRBV7-2; j_call: TRBJ2-1; d_call: NA
cdr3_aa: CASSFYPGSYEQYF; cdr3_nt: TGTGCCAGCAGCTTTTATCCGGGCTCCTACGAGCAGTACTTC; clone_size: NA; v_call: TRBV11-2; j_call: TRBJ2-7; d_call: NA
cdr3_aa: CASRDGPSYEQYF; cdr3_nt: TGTGCCAGCCGGGACGGCCCCTCCTACGAGCAGTACTTC; clone_size: many; v_call: TRBV12-3/TRBV12-4; j_call: TRBJ2-7; d_call: NA
cdr3_aa: CASSDPLPGDEQFF; cdr3_nt: TGTGCCAGCAGTGACCCTTTACCGGGAGATGAGCAGTTCTTC; clone_size: few; v_call: TRBV2; j_call: TRBJ2-1; d_call: NA
cdr3_aa: CASSPRLAGADTQYF; cdr3_nt: TGTGCCAGCAGTCCGAGACTAGCGGGAGCGGATACGCAGTATTTT; clone_size: many; v_call: TRBV12-3/TRBV12-4; j_call: TRBJ2-3; d_call: TRBD2
cdr3_aa: CSARVDGSTQYF; cdr3_nt: TGCAGTGCTAGAGTGGATGGTTCTACCCAGTACTTC; clone_size: few; v_call: TRBV20-1; j_call: TRBJ2-5; d_call: NA
cdr3_aa: CASSVNGIEQYF; cdr3_nt: TGTGCCAGCAGCGTTAACGGAATCGAGCAGTACTTC; clone_size: few; v_call: TRBV9; j_call: TRBJ2-7; d_call: NA
cdr3_aa: CASSFSGKEGETQYF; cdr3_nt: TGTGCCAGCAGCTTCAGCGGGAAGGAAGGAGAGACCCAGTACTTC; clone_size: NA; v_call: TRBV2; j_call: TRBJ2-5; d_call: TRBD2
cdr3_aa: CSARGQRAGASAGGTGELFF; cdr3_nt: TGCAGTGCTAGAGGCCAAAGGGCCGGGGCCTCGGCGGGAGGCACCGGGGAGCTGTTTTTT; clone_size: NA; v_call: TRBV20-1; j_call: TRBJ2-2; d_call: TRBD2
cdr3_aa: CASSRNSGSNTDTQYF; cdr3_nt: TGTGCCAGCAGCAGAAATAGCGGGAGCAACACAGATACGCAGTATTTT; clone_size: NA; v_call: TRBV5-4; j_call: TRBJ2-3; d_call: TRBD2
cdr3_aa: CASSLGPTVETQYF; cdr3_nt: TGTGCCAGCAGCTTAGGCCCAACAGTGGAGACCCAGTACTTC; clone_size: many; v_call: TRBV11-2; j_call: TRBJ2-5; d_call: NA
cdr3_aa: CASSLLATSYNEQFF; cdr3_nt: TGTGCCAGCAGCTTACTAGCGACCTCCTACAATGAGCAGTTCTTC; clone_size: few; v_call: TRBV7-6; j_call: TRBJ2-1; d_call: NA
cdr3_aa: CASSLAPTGGTEAFF; cdr3_nt: TGTGCCAGCAGCTTAGCGCCTACGGGGGGGACTGAAGCTTTCTTT; clone_size: many; v_call: TRBV7-9; j_call: TRBJ1-1; d_call: NA